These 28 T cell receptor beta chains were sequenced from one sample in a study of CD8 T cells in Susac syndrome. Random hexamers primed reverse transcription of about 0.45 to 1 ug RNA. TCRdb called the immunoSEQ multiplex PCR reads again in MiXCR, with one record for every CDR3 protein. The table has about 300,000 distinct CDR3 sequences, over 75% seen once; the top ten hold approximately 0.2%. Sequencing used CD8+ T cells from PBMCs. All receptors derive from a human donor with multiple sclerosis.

The CDR3 sequence: CASSFLTSGGADTQYF. CDR3 nucleotide sequence: TGTGCCAGCAGTTTCCTAACTAGCGGGGGGGCAGATACGCAGTATTTT. J is TRBJ2-3 and V is TRBV27, with 13 positions matching TRBD2. With V trimmed by 3 bases and J by 4 bases, 4 bases remained unmatched. The length of the CDR3 is 16 residues. Germline V lookup: CDR1 MNHEY, CDR2 SMNVEV (reference sequence).

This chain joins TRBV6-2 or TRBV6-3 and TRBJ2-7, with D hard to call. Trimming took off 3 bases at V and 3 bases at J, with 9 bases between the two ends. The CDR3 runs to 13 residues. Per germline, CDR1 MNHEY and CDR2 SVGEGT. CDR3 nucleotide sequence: TGTGCCAGCAGTTATCTCCTCAACTACGAGCAGTACTTC. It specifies CASSYLLNYEQYF.

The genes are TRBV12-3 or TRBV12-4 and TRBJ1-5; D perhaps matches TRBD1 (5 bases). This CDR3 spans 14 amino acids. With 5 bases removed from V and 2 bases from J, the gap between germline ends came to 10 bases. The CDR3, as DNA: TGTGCCAGCAGTCAGGGTATGGGCAATCAGCCCCAGCATTTT. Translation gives CASSQGMGNQPQHF.

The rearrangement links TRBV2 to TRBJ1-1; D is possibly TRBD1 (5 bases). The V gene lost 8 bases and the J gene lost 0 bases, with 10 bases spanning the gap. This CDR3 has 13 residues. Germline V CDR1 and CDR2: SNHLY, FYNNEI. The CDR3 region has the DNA TGTGCCAGCGCTGCAGGGTTGAACACTGAAGCTTTCTTT. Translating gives CASAAGLNTEAFF.

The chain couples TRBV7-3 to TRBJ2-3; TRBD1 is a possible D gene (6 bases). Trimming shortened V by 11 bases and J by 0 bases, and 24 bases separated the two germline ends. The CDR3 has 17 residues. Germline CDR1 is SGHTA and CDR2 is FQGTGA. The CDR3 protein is CALNLTQTGDSTDTQYF. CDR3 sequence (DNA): TGTGCCCTGAACTTGACCCAGACAGGAGATAGCACAGATACGCAGTATTTT.

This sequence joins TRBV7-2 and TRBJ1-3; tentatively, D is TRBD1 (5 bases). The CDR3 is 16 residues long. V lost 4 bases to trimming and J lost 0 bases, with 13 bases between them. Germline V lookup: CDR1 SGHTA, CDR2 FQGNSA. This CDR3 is CASSSHTGDSGNTIYF. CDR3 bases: TGTGCCAGCAGCTCGCATACAGGTGACTCTGGAAACACCATATATTTT.

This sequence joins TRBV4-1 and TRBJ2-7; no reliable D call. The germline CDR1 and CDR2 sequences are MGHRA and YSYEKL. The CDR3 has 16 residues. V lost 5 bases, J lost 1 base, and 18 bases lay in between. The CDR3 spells CASSYLVGGDSYEQYF. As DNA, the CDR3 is TGCGCCAGCAGCTATCTCGTGGGTGGTGATTCCTACGAGCAGTACTTC.

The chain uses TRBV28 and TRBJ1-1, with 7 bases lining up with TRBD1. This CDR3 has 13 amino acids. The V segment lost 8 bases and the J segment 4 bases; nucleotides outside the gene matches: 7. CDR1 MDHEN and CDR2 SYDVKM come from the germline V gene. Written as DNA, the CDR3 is TGTGCCAGCGGGAGGGGGCTGGGCACTGAAGCTTTCTTT. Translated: CASGRGLGTEAFF.

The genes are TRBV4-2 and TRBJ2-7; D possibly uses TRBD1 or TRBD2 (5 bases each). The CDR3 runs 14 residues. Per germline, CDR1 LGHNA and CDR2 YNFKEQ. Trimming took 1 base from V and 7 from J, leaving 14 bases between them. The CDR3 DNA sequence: TGTGCCAGCAGCCAAGTCATCGGGGCGCGGGAGCAGTACTTC. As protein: CASSQVIGAREQYF.

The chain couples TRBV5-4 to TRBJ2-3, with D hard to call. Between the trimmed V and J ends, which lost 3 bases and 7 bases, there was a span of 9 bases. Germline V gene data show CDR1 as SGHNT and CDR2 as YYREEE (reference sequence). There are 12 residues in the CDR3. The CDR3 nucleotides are TGTGCCAGCAGCTCGGGCCCGTATACGCAGTATTTT. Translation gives CASSSGPYTQYF. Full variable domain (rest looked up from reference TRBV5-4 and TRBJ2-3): ETGVTQSPTHLIKTRGQQVTLRCSSQSGHNTVSWYQQALGQGPQFIFQYYREEENGRGNFPPRFSGLQFPNYSSELNVNALELDDSALYLCASSSGPYTQYFGPGTRLTVL.

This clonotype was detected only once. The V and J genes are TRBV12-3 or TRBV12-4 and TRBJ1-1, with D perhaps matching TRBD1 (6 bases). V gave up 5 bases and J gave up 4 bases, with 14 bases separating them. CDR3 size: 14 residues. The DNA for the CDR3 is TGTGCCAGCAGTCCCTGGGAGGGGGGCACTGAAGCTTTCTTT. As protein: CASSPWEGGTEAFF.

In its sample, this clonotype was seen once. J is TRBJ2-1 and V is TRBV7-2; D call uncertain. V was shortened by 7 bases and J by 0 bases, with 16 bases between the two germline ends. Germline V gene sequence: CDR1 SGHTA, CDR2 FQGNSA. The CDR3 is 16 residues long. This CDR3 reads CASTQETAFSYNEQFF. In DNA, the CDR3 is TGTGCCAGCACCCAGGAAACGGCCTTCTCCTACAATGAGCAGTTCTTC.

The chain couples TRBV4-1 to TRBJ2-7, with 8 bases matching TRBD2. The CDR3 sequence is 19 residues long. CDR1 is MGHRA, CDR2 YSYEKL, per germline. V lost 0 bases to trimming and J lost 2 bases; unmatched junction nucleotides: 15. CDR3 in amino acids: CASSQEIVLAGVGAYEQYF. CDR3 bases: TGCGCCAGCAGCCAAGAAATTGTGCTAGCGGGTGTTGGCGCCTACGAGCAGTACTTC.

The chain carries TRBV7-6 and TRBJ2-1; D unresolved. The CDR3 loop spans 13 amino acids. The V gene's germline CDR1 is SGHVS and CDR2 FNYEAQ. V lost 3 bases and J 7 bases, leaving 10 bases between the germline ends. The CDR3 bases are TGTGCCAGCAGCTTTACAAGGGAAAATGAGCAGTTCTTC. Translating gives CASSFTRENEQFF.

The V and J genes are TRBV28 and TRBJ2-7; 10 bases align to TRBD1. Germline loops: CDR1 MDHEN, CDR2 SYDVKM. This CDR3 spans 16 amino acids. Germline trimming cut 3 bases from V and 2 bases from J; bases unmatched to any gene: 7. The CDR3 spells CASSFPGQGGTYEQYF. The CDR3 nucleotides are TGTGCCAGCAGTTTCCCCGGACAGGGGGGCACCTACGAGCAGTACTTC.

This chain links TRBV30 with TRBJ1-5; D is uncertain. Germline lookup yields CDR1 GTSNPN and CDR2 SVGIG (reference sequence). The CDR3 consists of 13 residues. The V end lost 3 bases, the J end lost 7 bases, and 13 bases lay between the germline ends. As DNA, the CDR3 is TGTGCCTGGAGAGGCCCCCGGGAGCAGCCCCAGCATTTT. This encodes CAWRGPREQPQHF.

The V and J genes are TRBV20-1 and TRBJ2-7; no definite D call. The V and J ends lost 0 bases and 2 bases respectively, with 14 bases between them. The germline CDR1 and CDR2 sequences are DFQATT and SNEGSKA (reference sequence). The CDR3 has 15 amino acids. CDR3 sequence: CSARDHRTATYEQYF. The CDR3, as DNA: TGCAGTGCTAGAGATCATAGGACCGCGACCTACGAGCAGTACTTC.

In DNA form, the CDR3 reads TGTGCCAGCAGCGTAAAACAGTCCGATTACGAGCAGTACTTC. It codes for CASSVKQSDYEQYF. This rearrangement joins TRBV5-5 to TRBJ2-7, with D hard to call. Trimming took off 4 bases at V and 4 bases at J, with 15 bases between the two ends. Germline V lookup: CDR1 SGHKS, CDR2 YYEKEE (reference sequence). This CDR3 spans 14 amino acids.

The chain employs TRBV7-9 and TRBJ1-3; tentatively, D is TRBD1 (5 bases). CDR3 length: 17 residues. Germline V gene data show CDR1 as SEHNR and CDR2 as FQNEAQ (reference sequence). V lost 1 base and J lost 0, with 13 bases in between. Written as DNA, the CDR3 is TGTGCCAGCAGCTTAGATTATGGACACTTCTCTGGAAACACCATATATTTT. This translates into CASSLDYGHFSGNTIYF.

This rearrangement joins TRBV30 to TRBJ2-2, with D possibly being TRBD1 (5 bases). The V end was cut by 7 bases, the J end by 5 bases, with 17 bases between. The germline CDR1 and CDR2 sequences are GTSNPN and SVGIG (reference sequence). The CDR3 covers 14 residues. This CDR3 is CASPHGHSTGELFF. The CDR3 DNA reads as TGTGCCTCCCCCCACGGACATAGTACCGGGGAGCTGTTTTTT.

CDR3 coding DNA: TGCAGTGCAACCAGTCTAGCGGGAGGGGCGAATGAGCAGTTCTTC. Encoded protein: CSATSLAGGANEQFF. V and J are TRBV20-1 and TRBJ2-1, with 12 bases matching TRBD2. J gave up 7 bases and V 6 bases, and 10 bases lay outside the gene matches. Germline CDR1 reads DFQATT; CDR2 reads SNEGSKA (reference sequence). The CDR3 is made up of 15 amino acids.

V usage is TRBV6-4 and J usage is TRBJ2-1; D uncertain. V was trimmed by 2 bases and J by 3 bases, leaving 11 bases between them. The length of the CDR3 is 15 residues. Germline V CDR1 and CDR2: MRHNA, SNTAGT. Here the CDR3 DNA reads TGTGCCAGCAGTGACAGGCCAGATAACTACAATGAGCAGTTCTTC. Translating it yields CASSDRPDNYNEQFF.

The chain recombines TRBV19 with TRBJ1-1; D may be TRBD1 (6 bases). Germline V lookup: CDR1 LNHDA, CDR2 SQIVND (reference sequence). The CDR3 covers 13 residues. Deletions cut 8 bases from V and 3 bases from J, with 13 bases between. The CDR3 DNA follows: TGTGCCAGTGCCTACAGGGCGCACACTGAAGCTTTCTTT. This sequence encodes CASAYRAHTEAFF. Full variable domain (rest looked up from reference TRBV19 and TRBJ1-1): DGGITQSPKYLFRKEGQNVTLSCEQNLNHDAMYWYRQDPGQGLRLIYYSQIVNDFQKGDIAEGYSVSREKKESFPLTVTSAQKNPTAFYLCASAYRAHTEAFFGQGTRLTVV.

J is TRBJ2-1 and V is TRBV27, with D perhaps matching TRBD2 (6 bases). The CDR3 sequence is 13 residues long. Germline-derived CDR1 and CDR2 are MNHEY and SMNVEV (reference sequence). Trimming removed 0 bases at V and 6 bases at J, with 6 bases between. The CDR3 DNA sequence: TGTGCCAGCAGTTTATCGCGGGGCAATGAGCAGTTCTTC. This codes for CASSLSRGNEQFF.

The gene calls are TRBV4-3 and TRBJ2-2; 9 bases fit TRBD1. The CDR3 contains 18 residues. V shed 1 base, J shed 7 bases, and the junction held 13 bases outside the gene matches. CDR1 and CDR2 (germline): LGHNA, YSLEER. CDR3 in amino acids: CASSQGGQGLEGGGELFF. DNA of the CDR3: TGCGCCAGCAGCCAAGGGGGACAGGGCTTAGAAGGAGGCGGGGAGCTGTTTTTT.

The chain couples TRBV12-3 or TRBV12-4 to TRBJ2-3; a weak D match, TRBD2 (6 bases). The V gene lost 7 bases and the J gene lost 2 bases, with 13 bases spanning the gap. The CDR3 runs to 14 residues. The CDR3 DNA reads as TGTGCCAGCACATTTACGGGAGTCACAGATACGCAGTATTTT. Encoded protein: CASTFTGVTDTQYF.

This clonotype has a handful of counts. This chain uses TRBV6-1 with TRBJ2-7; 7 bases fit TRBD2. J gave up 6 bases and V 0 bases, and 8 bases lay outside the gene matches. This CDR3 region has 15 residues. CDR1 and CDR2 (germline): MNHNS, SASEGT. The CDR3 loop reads CASSEALGLIAEQYF. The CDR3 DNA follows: TGTGCCAGCAGTGAAGCGCTGGGACTAATCGCCGAGCAGTACTTC.

CDR3 loop: CASSVGTGTEAFF. CDR3 DNA sequence: TGTGCCAGCAGCGTCGGGACAGGGACTGAAGCTTTCTTT. The rearrangement uses TRBV9 and TRBJ1-1, with TRBD1 identical over 9 bases. This CDR3 comprises 13 residues. Looked up from germline, CDR1 is SGDLS and CDR2 is YYNGEE. The V and J ends lost 2 bases and 5 bases, in that order; junction bases with no gene match: 1.